The 30 T cell receptor beta chains below come from one sample, sequenced in a study of shared clonotypes between healthy human individuals. Method: immunoSEQ multiplex PCR; TCRdb's copy keeps in-frame clones and lacks some. The sample shows approximately 2,300,000 clones, 80% to 95% of them seen only once. The sequenced material came from naive CD4+ T cells from PBMCs. Described subset: CD45RA+ positively selected. The origin of the receptors is a man aged 18 to 29 in good health. Some clones in this sample may be carry-over from other donors' samples.

Regarding this clone: Other DNA variants within this sample encode the same CDR3. This chain links TRBV5-6 with TRBJ2-1, with D possibly matching TRBD2 (5 bases). Per the germline V gene, CDR1 is SGHDT and CDR2 is YYEEEE. With 4 bases removed from V and 0 bases from J, the gap between germline ends came to 8 bases. This CDR3 contains 14 residues. CDR3 region: CASSRRGSYNEQFF. CDR3 coding DNA: TGTGCCAGCAGCCGTCGGGGCTCCTACAATGAGCAGTTCTTC.

The rearrangement uses TRBV4-1 and TRBJ1-5; no definite D call. Germline V lookup: CDR1 MGHRA, CDR2 YSYEKL. V lost 1 base and J 6 bases, leaving 7 bases between the germline ends. The CDR3 spans 13 residues. For the CDR3, the DNA is TGCGCCAGCAGCCAAGGGCTTTTTCAGCCCCAGCATTTT. Protein: CASSQGLFQPQHF.

The V gene is TRBV9, the J gene TRBJ2-3; D is ambiguous. This CDR3 contains 14 residues. Trimming removed 0 bases at V and 6 bases at J, with 11 bases between. Per germline, CDR1 SGDLS and CDR2 YYNGEE. CDR3 sequence: CASSVASGSDTQYF. In DNA form, the CDR3 reads TGTGCCAGCAGCGTAGCTTCCGGGTCCGATACGCAGTATTTT.

The rearrangement links TRBV9 to TRBJ2-3, with D unresolved. The CDR3 sequence is 13 residues long. V dropped 0 bases and J dropped 4 bases, with 6 bases sitting between them. From germline, CDR1 is SGDLS and CDR2 YYNGEE. CDR3 residues: CASSVVIADTQYF. CDR3 in DNA: TGTGCCAGCAGCGTAGTTATCGCAGATACGCAGTATTTT.

The chain has TRBV4-2 and TRBJ2-2; 9 positions match TRBD2. This CDR3 has 18 residues. The J segment lost 6 bases and the V segment lost 0 bases, leaving 11 bases of the junction unmatched. The germline V gene has CDR1 LGHNA and CDR2 YNFKEQ. The CDR3 nucleotides are TGTGCCAGCAGCCAAGATTTCCGGGCTAGCGGGAAGGCCGGGGAGCTGTTTTTT. It translates to CASSQDFRASGKAGELFF.

This sequence joins TRBV18 and TRBJ2-1, with D possibly matching TRBD1 (6 bases). Germline V gives CDR1 KGHSH, CDR2 LQKENI. Trimming took off 2 bases at V and 8 bases at J, with 16 bases between the two ends. This CDR3 spans 15 amino acids. CDR3 residues: CASSPTSTGVDEQFF. CDR3 sequence (DNA): TGTGCCAGCTCACCAACCTCGACAGGAGTGGATGAGCAGTTCTTC.

The chain has TRBV5-5 and TRBJ2-7; 8 nucleotides align to TRBD2. Germline CDR1 SGHKS, CDR2 YYEKEE (reference sequence). This CDR3 comprises 14 residues. Germline trimming cut 7 bases from V and 3 bases from J; bases unmatched to any gene: 9. CDR3 amino acids: CASRKAGDGYEQYF. The CDR3 DNA follows: TGTGCCAGCCGGAAAGCGGGAGACGGCTACGAGCAGTACTTC.

The chain uses TRBV6-1 and TRBJ1-5, with no clear D. Trimming took 6 bases from V and 7 from J, leaving 13 bases between them. The germline V gene has CDR1 MNHNS and CDR2 SASEGT. The CDR3 covers 13 residues. The CDR3 here is CASRTTTLQPQHF. As DNA, the CDR3 is TGTGCCAGCAGGACGACGACGTTACAGCCCCAGCATTTT.

The chain links TRBV5-5 to TRBJ2-7; possibly TRBD2 for D (5 bases). V gave up 1 base and J gave up 5 bases, with 13 bases separating them. Germline lookup yields CDR1 SGHKS and CDR2 YYEKEE (reference sequence). This CDR3 contains 14 residues. For the CDR3, the DNA is TGTGCCAGCAGCTTGATCGGGAAGCGCGACGAGCAGTACTTC. Protein product: CASSLIGKRDEQYF.

The rearrangement links TRBV27 to TRBJ1-5; tentative D call: TRBD1 (5 bases). This CDR3 has 18 amino acids. V was trimmed by 5 bases and J by 0 bases, leaving 20 bases between them. Germline CDR1 is MNHEY and CDR2 is SMNVEV (reference sequence). The CDR3 loop is CASSPLGRQGNSNQPQHF. The CDR3 DNA is TGTGCCAGCAGTCCTTTAGGGCGCCAGGGTAATAGCAATCAGCCCCAGCATTTT.

V usage is TRBV6-5 and J usage is TRBJ2-5; D perhaps matches TRBD1 (5 bases). Germline values: CDR1 MNHEY, CDR2 SVGAGI. The CDR3 length is 15 residues. The V end was cut by 0 bases, the J end by 5 bases, with 13 bases between. This chain's CDR3 is CASSYSWQGRETQYF. The DNA for the CDR3 is TGTGCCAGCAGTTACTCTTGGCAGGGCCGGGAGACCCAGTACTTC.

The chain combines TRBV19 with TRBJ2-4; D unclear. Per germline, CDR1 LNHDA and CDR2 SQIVND (reference sequence). The CDR3 is 14 amino acids. Trimming took 6 bases from V and 0 from J, leaving 9 bases between them. The CDR3 nucleotides are TGTGCCAGTAGGGACGATCTAGCCAAAAACATTCAGTACTTC. Translated: CASRDDLAKNIQYF.

The chain employs TRBV6-6 and TRBJ1-2, with D perhaps TRBD1 (5 bases). V was trimmed by 2 bases and J by 0 bases, leaving 7 bases between them. This CDR3 spans 14 amino acids. Germline V CDR1 and CDR2: MNHNY, SVGAGI (reference sequence). The CDR3 region is CASSYGHSNYGYTF. CDR3 nucleotides: TGTGCCAGCAGTTACGGACATTCTAACTATGGCTACACCTTC.

The chain uses TRBV11-2 and TRBJ2-3, with a possible D match to TRBD2 (6 bases). This CDR3 has 17 residues. Germline V CDR1 and CDR2: SGHAT, FQNNGV. V lost 2 bases to trimming and J lost 0 bases, with 15 bases between them. The CDR3 region is CASSLTSFSGSTDTQYF. The CDR3, as DNA: TGTGCCAGCAGCTTAACTAGCTTTTCTGGGAGCACAGATACGCAGTATTTT.

In DNA, the CDR3 is TGTGCCGGTACAAAAACAGGGTACGGAGATGGCTACACCTTC. Translating gives CAGTKTGYGDGYTF. The genes are TRBV30 and TRBJ1-2, with TRBD1 as a possible D gene (6 bases). Trimming took off 8 bases at V and 6 bases at J, with 22 bases between the two ends. In germline, CDR1 is GTSNPN, CDR2 SVGIG (reference sequence). The CDR3 contains 14 residues.

This chain uses TRBV28 with TRBJ2-3; 10 bases agree with TRBD2. The CDR3 totals 16 residues. Losses at the gene ends were 6 bases for V and 3 bases for J; bases not matched to a gene: 9. Germline values: CDR1 MDHEN, CDR2 SYDVKM. The CDR3 DNA is TGTGCCAGCAGGGCAGCGGGAGGGCCTCGGACAGATACGCAGTATTTT. Protein: CASRAAGGPRTDTQYF.

The rearrangement uses TRBV19 and TRBJ1-2, with D possibly being TRBD1 (5 bases). The CDR3 contains 14 residues. Germline loops: CDR1 LNHDA, CDR2 SQIVND (reference sequence). The ends were cut back, 6 bases at V and 4 bases at J, with 15 bases in the middle. For the CDR3, the DNA is TGTGCCAGTAGGCCGAGGGGCTTTTCCTATGGCTACACCTTC. Translation gives CASRPRGFSYGYTF.

V is TRBV5-1 and J is TRBJ1-2; 8 bases fit TRBD1. The CDR3 consists of 15 residues. Germline lookup yields CDR1 SGHRS and CDR2 YFSETQ. The ends lost 4 bases at V and 3 bases at J; junction bases unmatched: 8. The CDR3 spells CASSTGQGEDYGYTF. The CDR3 DNA reads TGCGCCAGCAGCACCGGACAGGGAGAGGACTATGGCTACACCTTC.

This clone has a single count. V gene TRBV6-1 combines with J gene TRBJ1-5, with D possibly being TRBD1 (5 bases). CDR3 length: 17 residues. Germline V gene lookup returns CDR1 MNHNS and CDR2 SASEGT. V lost 0 bases and J 0 bases, leaving 12 bases between the germline ends. The CDR3 DNA follows: TGTGCCAGCAGTGAAGCAGTACGGGGGTATAGCAATCAGCCCCAGCATTTT. Translating gives CASSEAVRGYSNQPQHF.

J is TRBJ1-2 and V is TRBV25-1; TRBD1 agrees at 7 bases. Germline CDR1 reads MGHDK; CDR2 reads SYGVNS. This CDR3 contains 14 residues. V lost 3 bases to trimming and J lost 3 bases; unmatched junction nucleotides: 4. The CDR3 here is CASSEQGGHYGYTF. CDR3 DNA: TGTGCCAGCAGTGAGCAAGGGGGCCACTATGGCTACACCTTC.

V gene TRBV4-3 combines with J gene TRBJ2-3; 11 nucleotides align to TRBD2. The CDR3 consists of 15 residues. CDR1 LGHNA and CDR2 YSLEER come from the germline V gene. Germline trimming cut 4 bases from V and 2 bases from J; bases unmatched to any gene: 2. Here the CDR3 DNA reads TGCGCCAGCAGCCTTAGCGGGAGGGCCACAGATACGCAGTATTTT. It codes for CASSLSGRATDTQYF.

For the CDR3, the DNA is TGTGCCAGCAGCTTAACCGGTAGCGGGTCCTATGGAGATACGCAGTATTTT. Its translation is CASSLTGSGSYGDTQYF. The V call is TRBV7-3, the J call TRBJ2-3, with 7 bases fitting TRBD2. Trimming at V came to 0 bases and at J to 5 bases, leaving 11 bases not matched to a gene. The V gene's germline CDR1 is SGHTA and CDR2 FQGTGA. The CDR3 runs to 17 residues.

The CDR3 loop reads CASSQTGSSYEQYF. CDR3 nucleotides: TGTGCCAGCAGTCAGACAGGGAGCTCCTACGAGCAGTACTTC. The chain couples TRBV9 to TRBJ2-7, with TRBD1 matching over 7 bases. Trimming removed 5 bases from V and 0 bases from J; junction bases left unmatched: 5. Germline assignment: CDR1 SGDLS and CDR2 YYNGEE. The CDR3 loop spans 14 amino acids.

Concerning this clone itself: Other DNA sequences in the sample encode the same CDR3. The chain recombines TRBV5-1 with TRBJ1-1, with a tentative D call TRBD1 (5 bases). Germline-derived CDR1 and CDR2 are SGHRS and YFSETQ. V lost 4 bases, J lost 2 bases, and 9 bases lay in between. The CDR3 spans 13 residues. The CDR3 spells CASSPGGNTEAFF. The CDR3 nucleotides read TGCGCCAGCAGCCCTGGGGGAAACACTGAAGCTTTCTTT.

The V and J genes are TRBV7-9 and TRBJ2-5; 9 nucleotides align to TRBD1. Germline V gene sequence: CDR1 SEHNR, CDR2 FQNEAQ (reference sequence). V was clipped by 5 bases and J by 5 bases; unmatched bases: 12. This CDR3 contains 16 residues. The CDR3 protein is CASSPWATGGEETQYF. CDR3 DNA: TGTGCCAGCAGCCCCTGGGCGACAGGGGGTGAGGAGACCCAGTACTTC.

This clone was counted a single time. The rearrangement links TRBV9 to TRBJ1-1, with a tentative D call TRBD1 (5 bases). Germline values: CDR1 SGDLS, CDR2 YYNGEE. The CDR3 runs 15 residues. The V end lost 2 bases, the J end lost 2 bases, and 13 bases lay between the germline ends. CDR3 amino acids: CASSVIGTANTEAFF. The CDR3 nucleotides read TGTGCCAGCAGCGTTATCGGGACGGCAAACACTGAAGCTTTCTTT.

This rearrangement joins TRBV18 to TRBJ2-2; TRBD1 agrees at 8 bases. The CDR3 is 15 amino acids. Germline V gene data show CDR1 as KGHSH and CDR2 as LQKENI. V was clipped by 4 bases and J by 7 bases; unmatched bases: 8. CDR3 protein: CASSLDRGRVGELFF. In DNA form, the CDR3 reads TGTGCCAGCTCACTCGACAGGGGACGGGTCGGGGAGCTGTTTTTT.

The rearrangement joins TRBV18 to TRBJ2-7; D gene unclear. The CDR3 has 14 amino acids. Trimming pared 5 bases from V and 0 bases from J, leaving 11 bases between. CDR1 KGHSH and CDR2 LQKENI come from the germline V gene. The CDR3 region is CASSDGRYSYEQYF. The CDR3 nucleotides read TGTGCCAGCTCAGACGGGCGATACTCCTACGAGCAGTACTTC.

J is TRBJ2-7 and V is TRBV18, with 7 positions matching TRBD1. Trimming took 6 bases from V and 5 from J; bases not matched to a gene: 4. This CDR3 region has 12 residues. Germline V lookup: CDR1 KGHSH, CDR2 LQKENI. In DNA, the CDR3 is TGTGCCAGCTCTTCTCAGGGGGACGAGCAGTACTTC. It codes for CASSSQGDEQYF.

The rearrangement uses TRBV4-2 and TRBJ2-5; 14 bases fit TRBD2. There are 18 residues in the CDR3. Unmatched junction bases numbered 11, after V lost 3 bases and J lost 5 bases. Germline CDR1 LGHNA, CDR2 YNFKEQ. The CDR3 DNA follows: TGTGCCAGCAGCCACCCGATCCGGGGACTAGCGGGAGAGGAGACCCAGTACTTC. This gives the protein CASSHPIRGLAGEETQYF.